This is a list of T cell receptor beta chains from one sample in a study of T cell repertoires in cytomegalovirus infection. TCRdb re-analysed the reads in MiXCR, keeping a single row per CDR3 protein. The sample contains 450,000 to 550,000 distinct CDR3 sequences, 15% to 20% of which appear only once. Sequencing was done on a sample of CD8+ T cells from PBMCs. The source of these receptors is a human donor in good health (CMV status not recorded). Some clones in this sample may be carry-over from other donors' samples. The CDR3 runs from the conserved cysteine through the conserved F or W. D genes are given only for firm matches. Clone size is stated in some rows and not others, as once, few, many or a class when expanded.

j_call: TRBJ1-3; d_call: .; v_call: TRBV19; clone_size: .; cdr3_aa: CASSIQGDLSGNTIYF; cdr3_nt: TGTGCCAGTAGTATACAAGGGGACCTCTCTGGAAACACCATATATTTT
j_call: TRBJ2-5; d_call: .; v_call: TRBV19; clone_size: .; cdr3_aa: CTSSSVGSETQYF; cdr3_nt: TGTACCAGTAGCAGCGTAGGATCGGAGACCCAGTACTTC
j_call: TRBJ2-3; d_call: .; v_call: TRBV27; clone_size: .; cdr3_aa: CATFRGDTQYF; cdr3_nt: TGTGCCACGTTCAGGGGAGATACGCAGTATTTT
j_call: TRBJ2-5; d_call: .; v_call: TRBV7-9; clone_size: many; cdr3_aa: CASSLPLSETQYF; cdr3_nt: TGTGCCAGCAGCTTACCACTCTCAGAGACCCAGTACTTC
j_call: TRBJ1-4; d_call: .; v_call: TRBV7-2; clone_size: many; cdr3_aa: CASSALGVGDNEKLFF; cdr3_nt: TGTGCCAGCAGCGCCCTCGGGGTTGGGGATAATGAAAAACTGTTTTTT
j_call: TRBJ2-7; d_call: .; v_call: TRBV9; clone_size: few; cdr3_aa: CASSVAGGGTYEQYF; cdr3_nt: TGTGCCAGCAGCGTAGCAGGGGGAGGTACGTACGAGCAGTACTTC
j_call: TRBJ2-1; d_call: .; v_call: TRBV27; clone_size: .; cdr3_aa: CASSLLGAINEQFF; cdr3_nt: TGTGCCAGCAGTTTATTAGGGGCTATTAATGAGCAGTTCTTC
j_call: TRBJ2-1; d_call: TRBD2; v_call: TRBV2; clone_size: .; cdr3_aa: CASNSGGGSYNEQFF; cdr3_nt: TGTGCCAGCAACTCGGGCGGGGGATCCTACAATGAGCAGTTCTTC
j_call: TRBJ1-6; d_call: .; v_call: TRBV6-2/TRBV6-3; clone_size: few; cdr3_aa: CASTPQVPHSPLHF; cdr3_nt: TGTGCCAGCACCCCGCAGGTACCCCATTCACCCCTCCACTTT
j_call: TRBJ1-1; d_call: .; v_call: TRBV7-3; clone_size: many; cdr3_aa: CASSSEGGNGDTEAFF; cdr3_nt: TGTGCCAGCAGCTCAGAAGGGGGTAATGGGGACACTGAAGCTTTCTTT
j_call: TRBJ2-3; d_call: .; v_call: TRBV10-3; clone_size: many; cdr3_aa: CAISAGGTLQYF; cdr3_nt: TGTGCCATCAGTGCTGGAGGGACCCTGCAGTATTTT
j_call: TRBJ1-1; d_call: .; v_call: TRBV3-1; clone_size: many; cdr3_aa: CASSQGEGGTEAFF; cdr3_nt: TGTGCCAGCAGCCAAGGGGAAGGGGGCACTGAAGCTTTCTTT
j_call: TRBJ1-4; d_call: .; v_call: TRBV7-9; clone_size: many; cdr3_aa: CASRTIGEKLFF; cdr3_nt: TGTGCCAGCAGGACCATCGGTGAAAAACTGTTTTTT